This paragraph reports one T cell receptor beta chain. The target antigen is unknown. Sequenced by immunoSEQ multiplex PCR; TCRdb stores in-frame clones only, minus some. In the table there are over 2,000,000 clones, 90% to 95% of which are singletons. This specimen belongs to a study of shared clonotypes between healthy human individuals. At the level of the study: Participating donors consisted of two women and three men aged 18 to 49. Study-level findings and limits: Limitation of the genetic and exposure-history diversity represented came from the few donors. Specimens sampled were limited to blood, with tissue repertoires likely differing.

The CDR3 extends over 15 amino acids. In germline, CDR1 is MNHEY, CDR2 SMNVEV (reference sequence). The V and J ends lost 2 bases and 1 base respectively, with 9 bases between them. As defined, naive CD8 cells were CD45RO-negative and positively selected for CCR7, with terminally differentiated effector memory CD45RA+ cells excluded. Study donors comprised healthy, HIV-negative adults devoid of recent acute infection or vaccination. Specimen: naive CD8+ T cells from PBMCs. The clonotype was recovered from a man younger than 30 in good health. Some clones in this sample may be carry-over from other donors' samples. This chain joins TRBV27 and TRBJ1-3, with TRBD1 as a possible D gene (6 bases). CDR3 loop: CASSLARGSGNTIYF. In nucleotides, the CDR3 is TGTGCCAGCAGTTTAGCGAGGGGGTCTGGAAACACCATATATTTT.